These 15 T cell receptor beta chains came from one sample sequenced in a study of cytomegalovirus exposure and HLA in healthy donors. In the PCR, 60 Vbeta and 13 Jbeta primers were used. The protocol was immunoSEQ multiplex PCR, while the TCRdb copy is restricted to in-frame clones and leaves out a portion. This sample has fewer than 200,000 clones; around four fifths occur once, and the top ten carry 1.3%. Sequenced input: PBMCs. The receptor source for this set is a man aged 30-40 years in good health and CMV-seronegative.

The rearrangement joins TRBV1 to TRBJ2-2; TRBD2, the table's D call, was not compared with the DNA. TRBV1 is given as a pseudogene. The CDR3 contains 21 residues. Here the CDR3 DNA reads TGCACCAGCAGCCAAGATTTGGTGATCGGCCCGGGGGGAAAGAACACCGGGGAGCTGTTTTTT. Translation gives CTSSQDLVIGPGGKNTGELFF.

The rearrangement joins TRBV4-3 to TRBJ2-3; TRBD2 agrees at 10 bases. The germline gives CDR1 LGHNA, CDR2 YSLEER. V lost 3 bases and J lost 3; bases outside the gene matches: 6. The CDR3 has 16 amino acids. The CDR3 coding sequence is TGCGCCAGCAGCCAGGAGCTAGCGGGAGAAACAGATACGCAGTATTTT. Its translation: CASSQELAGETDTQYF.

J is TRBJ2-7 and V is TRBV18, with 7 nucleotides matching TRBD1. Germline V CDR1 and CDR2: KGHSH, LQKENI. V lost 3 bases, J lost 6 bases, and 2 bases stayed unmatched. This CDR3 is 12 amino acids long. The CDR3 DNA sequence: TGTGCCAGCTCACCTAACAGGGGCGAGCAGTACTTC. It translates to CASSPNRGEQYF. Based on the CDR3 plus reference TRBV18 and TRBJ2-7, the full variable domain is NAGVMQNPRHLVRRRGQEARLRCSPMKGHSHVYWYRQLPEEGLKFMVYLQKENIIDESGMPKERFSAEFPKEGPSILRIQQVVRGDSAAYFCASSPNRGEQYFGPGTRLTVT.

The J gene is TRBJ2-3, the V gene TRBV14; tentative D call: TRBD1 (5 bases). Trimming pared 0 bases from V and 0 bases from J, leaving 13 bases between. This CDR3 has 17 residues. CDR1 is SGHDN, CDR2 FVKESK, per germline. The CDR3 coding sequence is TGTGCCAGCAGCCAAGAACAGGTGGGCCTAAGCACAGATACGCAGTATTTT. Translating it yields CASSQEQVGLSTDTQYF.

The chain uses TRBV11-3 and TRBJ2-1; possibly TRBD2 for D (5 bases). CDR3 length: 14 residues. The germline gives CDR1 SGHNT, CDR2 YENEEA. V was trimmed by 5 bases and J by 7 bases, leaving 15 bases between them. In DNA, the CDR3 is TGTGCCAGCAGCCAGAGAGGGCCCAGGAATGAGCAGTTCTTC. Its translation: CASSQRGPRNEQFF.

This clone has just a few counts. The J gene is TRBJ1-1, the V gene TRBV13; perhaps TRBD1 as D (6 bases). Germline CDR1 is PRHDT and CDR2 is FYEKMQ (reference sequence). Trimming stripped 3 bases from V and 8 bases from J, with 13 bases between. This CDR3 has 13 amino acids. The CDR3 region has the DNA TGTGCCAGCAGCTTGGACAGAAGAACCGAAGCTTTCTTT. Amino acids: CASSLDRRTEAFF.

The chain has TRBV4-3 and TRBJ2-2, with 8 bases identical to TRBD1. CDR3 size: 17 residues. Per the germline V gene, CDR1 is LGHNA and CDR2 is YSLEER. V trimming: 0 bases; J trimming: 6 bases; junction bases outside the gene matches: 9. CDR3 sequence (DNA): TGCGCCAGCAGCCAAGAGGGGTATCAGGGGGCTTCCGGGGAGCTGTTTTTT. Amino acids: CASSQEGYQGASGELFF.

V and J are TRBV28 and TRBJ1-1; D remains unclear. Trimming shortened V by 5 bases and J by 0 bases, and 13 bases separated the two germline ends. CDR1 and CDR2 (germline): MDHEN, SYDVKM. The CDR3 sequence is 15 residues long. The CDR3 nucleotides read TGTGCCAGCAGTCCCCCCGGGGTATTGAACACTGAAGCTTTCTTT. Translating gives CASSPPGVLNTEAFF. Looking up the rest from reference TRBV28 and TRBJ1-1 gives the full variable domain: DVKVTQSSRYLVKRTGEKVFLECVQDMDHENMFWYRQDPGLGLRLIYFSYDVKMKEKGDIPEGYSVSREKKERFSLILESASTNQTSMYLCASSPPGVLNTEAFFGQGTRLTVV.

J is TRBJ1-2 and V is TRBV2; 7 bases align to TRBD1. The CDR3 is made up of 14 amino acids. Trimming cost V 1 base and J 7 bases; bases outside gene matches: 6. The germline V gene encodes CDR1 SNHLY and CDR2 FYNNEI. The CDR3 here is CASSEVGQERGYTF. The DNA of the CDR3 is TGTGCCAGCAGTGAAGTTGGACAGGAACGTGGCTACACCTTC.

This chain joins TRBV28 and TRBJ1-1, with TRBD1 as a possible D gene (5 bases). The V gene lost 3 bases and the J gene lost 3 bases, with 14 bases spanning the gap. This CDR3 region has 15 residues. Germline V gene sequence: CDR1 MDHEN, CDR2 SYDVKM. The CDR3 region has the DNA TGTGCCAGCAGTTTGGGAGGGGCCGGGGACACTGAAGCTTTCTTT. Amino acids: CASSLGGAGDTEAFF. Full variable domain (remainder filled in from reference TRBV28 and TRBJ1-1): DVKVTQSSRYLVKRTGEKVFLECVQDMDHENMFWYRQDPGLGLRLIYFSYDVKMKEKGDIPEGYSVSREKKERFSLILESASTNQTSMYLCASSLGGAGDTEAFFGQGTRLTVV.

The chain recombines TRBV28 with TRBJ2-1; D is perhaps TRBD2 (6 bases). Germline V gives CDR1 MDHEN, CDR2 SYDVKM. Trimming took 6 bases from V and 0 from J, leaving 9 bases between them. CDR3 size: 14 residues. This CDR3 is CASSGGASYNEQFF. CDR3 in DNA: TGTGCCAGCAGCGGCGGGGCCTCCTACAATGAGCAGTTCTTC.

V is TRBV6-4 and J is TRBJ2-3; 7 bases agree with TRBD2. V shed 3 bases, J shed 0 bases, and the junction held 6 bases outside the gene matches. The CDR3 contains 16 residues. Per germline, CDR1 MRHNA and CDR2 SNTAGT. The CDR3, as DNA: TGTGCCAGCAGTGAGGAGCGGGGCGGCAGCACAGATACGCAGTATTTT. This codes for CASSEERGGSTDTQYF.

The rearrangement joins TRBV15 to TRBJ1-6; D gene uncertain. V gave up 5 bases and J gave up 4 bases, with 12 bases separating them. There are 15 residues in the CDR3. The germline V gene has CDR1 LNHNV and CDR2 YYDKDF (reference sequence). The CDR3 DNA is TGTGCCACCAGCGATGGGCGACCATATAATTCACCCCTCCACTTT. Its translation: CATSDGRPYNSPLHF.

This chain joins TRBV28 and TRBJ1-2; D gene uncertain. The CDR3 sequence is 15 residues long. The V end was cut by 3 bases, the J end by 2 bases, with 13 bases between. Germline CDR1 and CDR2: MDHEN and SYDVKM. The CDR3 nucleotides read TGTGCCAGCAGTTTGGGTAGTGAAGCGAACTATGGCTACACCTTC. Its translation is CASSLGSEANYGYTF.

CDR3 sequence (DNA): TGCGCCAGCAGCCAAGACGTAGCGGGTTACATTTACGAGCAGTACTTC. This translates into CASSQDVAGYIYEQYF. This chain joins TRBV4-3 and TRBJ2-7, with TRBD2 matching over 7 bases. The CDR3 sequence is 16 residues long. The germline V gene has CDR1 LGHNA and CDR2 YSLEER. Trimming cost V 0 bases and J 4 bases; bases outside gene matches: 9.